The table lists the clone carrying this T cell receptor beta chain with a few counts. Its specificity is not known. This specimen belongs to a study of blood T cells in healthy people across ages. General study points: PBMCs left unsorted prevented a conclusive naive versus antigen-experienced comparison.

The CDR3 is made up of 15 amino acids. The germline gives CDR1 DFQATT, CDR2 SNEGSKA (reference sequence). Trimming pared 2 bases from V and 2 bases from J, leaving 13 bases between. Primed by a sample-barcoded 5' primer and a J-beta primer mix, a second PCR proceeded for about 6 to 11 cycles. Each TCR beta cDNA got a 12-nucleotide random molecular identifier. Via MiXCR, TCRdb re-called the 5' RACE reads, giving one row per CDR3 protein. The sample includes about 680,000 distinct CDR3 sequences, 49% of them seen just once. The sequenced sample was blood. V and J are TRBV20-1 and TRBJ2-1; tentatively, D is TRBD2 (7 bases). The clonotype was recovered from an older woman in good health. Here the CDR3 DNA reads TGCAGTGCTAGACGGGGGGCTTTCCCCTACAATGAGCAGTTCTTC. It is translated as CSARRGAFPYNEQFF.